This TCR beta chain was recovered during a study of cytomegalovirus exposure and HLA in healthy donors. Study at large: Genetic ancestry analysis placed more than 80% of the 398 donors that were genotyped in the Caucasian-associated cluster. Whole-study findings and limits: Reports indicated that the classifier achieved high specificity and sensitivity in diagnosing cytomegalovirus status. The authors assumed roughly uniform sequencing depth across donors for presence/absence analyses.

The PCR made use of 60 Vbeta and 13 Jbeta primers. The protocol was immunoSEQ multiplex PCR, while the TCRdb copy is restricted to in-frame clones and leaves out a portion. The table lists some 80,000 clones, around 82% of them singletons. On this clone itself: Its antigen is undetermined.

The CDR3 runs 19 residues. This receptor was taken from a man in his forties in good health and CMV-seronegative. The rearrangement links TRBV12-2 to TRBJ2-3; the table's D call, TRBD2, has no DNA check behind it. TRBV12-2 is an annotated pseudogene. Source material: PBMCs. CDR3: CASRLILPLAGGSTDTQYF. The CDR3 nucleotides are TGTGCAAGTCGCTTAATCCTCCCACTAGCGGGGGGGAGCACAGATACGCAGTATTTT.